This T cell receptor (beta chain) was identified during a study of identical twins. Findings and caveats of the study: Monozygotic twin pairs showed more out-of-frame TCR alpha sharing than models estimated.

This clonotype was picked up a small number of times. Its antigen is still unknown. With no exceptions, donors were healthy Caucasians. Trimming took 0 bases from V and 6 from J, leaving 11 bases between them. The CDR3 covers 13 residues. The germline V gene encodes CDR1 SQVTM and CDR2 ANQGSEA. TCRdb independently ran MiXCR on the 5' RACE reads; one entry per CDR3 protein. In the table there are about 220,000 distinct CDR3 sequences, 6% to 8.5% of which are singletons. The data were also submitted as part of a second study, on yellow fever vaccine responses in identical twins.

The rearrangement uses TRBV29-1 and TRBJ1-2, with a weak D call TRBD1 (5 bases). The specimen sequenced was CD8+ T cells sorted from blood. The sequence was collected from a woman between 18 and 29 years old in good health. DNA for the CDR3: TGCAGCGTTGAAGAAACAGGATATGATGGCTACACCTTC. Its protein is CSVEETGYDGYTF.